A single sample is the source of the 20 T cell receptor beta chains below, sequenced in a study of blood T cell repertoires in COVID-19. This table comes from immunoSEQ multiplex PCR, and its TCRdb copy is limited to in-frame clones, with some not included. The sample lists a few hundred thousand clones, about nine tenths occurring once. The sequenced sample consisted of peripheral blood. These TCRs come from a woman aged 45-60 years with acute or convalescent COVID-19.

J is TRBJ1-1 and V is TRBV29-1, with D perhaps matching TRBD1 (6 bases). Germline CDR1 is SQVTM and CDR2 is ANQGSEA. V dropped 6 bases and J dropped 3 bases, with 14 bases sitting between them. The CDR3 is 13 residues long. The CDR3 is CSVNRAGDTEAFF. CDR3 DNA: TGCAGCGTGAACAGGGCCGGGGACACTGAAGCTTTCTTT.

This chain links TRBV3-1 (or the pseudogene TRBV3-2) with TRBJ1-5; D call uncertain. CDR1 and CDR2 (germline): LGHDT, YNNKEL (reference sequence). This CDR3 spans 14 amino acids. V was cut by 0 bases and J by 5 bases, with 8 bases left in between. The CDR3 region is CASSQDARDQPQHF. The CDR3 nucleotides read TGTGCCAGCAGCCAAGATGCCCGGGATCAGCCCCAGCATTTT.

V usage is TRBV21-1 and J usage is TRBJ2-5; the D call TRBD2 from the table was never checked on the DNA. TRBV21-1 is noted as a pseudogene. This CDR3 has 20 residues. CDR3 sequence (DNA): TGTGCCAGCAGCTCCCTGGACGCGGTAGGGCCTAGCGGGAGTTTGGAGACCCAGTACTTC. This encodes CASSSLDAVGPSGSLETQYF.

This sequence joins TRBV12-3 or TRBV12-4 and TRBJ1-2; D not certain. V dropped 1 base and J dropped 4 bases, with 4 bases sitting between them. The CDR3 extends over 12 amino acids. The DNA for the CDR3 is TGTGCCAGCAGTTTAGACGGCTATGGCTACACCTTC. Residues: CASSLDGYGYTF.

The chain carries TRBV5-1 and TRBJ2-7, with D perhaps TRBD1 (7 bases). CDR3 length equals 16 residues. V lost 4 bases to trimming and J lost 5 bases, with 22 bases between them. CDR1 SGHRS and CDR2 YFSETQ come from the germline V gene. The chain's CDR3 is CASSPTGGGPLHEQYF. The CDR3 DNA sequence: TGCGCCAGCAGCCCGACCGGAGGGGGCCCCTTACACGAGCAGTACTTC.

This clone was seen just once. V is TRBV5-6 and J is TRBJ1-5; TRBD1 agrees at 7 bases. CDR3 length equals 13 residues. Trimming cost V 4 bases and J 7 bases; bases outside gene matches: 5. Germline V lookup: CDR1 SGHDT, CDR2 YYEEEE. The CDR3 protein is CASSTDRDQPQHF. The CDR3 bases are TGTGCCAGCAGCACCGACAGGGACCAGCCCCAGCATTTT.

The rearrangement joins TRBV24-1 to TRBJ2-3; 7 bases map to TRBD2. Per germline, CDR1 KGHDR and CDR2 SFDVKD. The J segment lost 2 bases and the V segment lost 4 bases, leaving 5 bases of the junction unmatched. The CDR3 runs 15 residues. The CDR3 nucleotides are TGTGCCACCAGTGACACTAGCGAGCTCACAGATACGCAGTATTTT. Translating it yields CATSDTSELTDTQYF.

This clone was picked up a small number of times. V and J are TRBV7-8 and TRBJ1-5; D is undetermined. CDR3 length equals 14 residues. V lost 5 bases and J 1 base, leaving 9 bases between the germline ends. Germline values: CDR1 SGHVS, CDR2 FQNEAQ. The CDR3 is CASSQTLSNQPQHF. CDR3 in DNA: TGTGCCAGCAGCCAGACACTGAGCAATCAGCCCCAGCATTTT.

This rearrangement joins TRBV7-9 to TRBJ2-1; 13 bases agree with TRBD2. Germline CDR1 reads SEHNR; CDR2 reads FQNEAQ (reference sequence). The length of the CDR3 is 17 residues. The junction had 12 bases not matched to a gene; V was cut back by 5 bases and J by 8 bases. The CDR3 DNA sequence: TGTGCCAGCAGCGATACTAGCGGGAGGGCCTTTTTGGATGAGCAGTTCTTC. Translating gives CASSDTSGRAFLDEQFF.

This clone was seen a handful of times. The CDR3 nucleotides are TGTGCCAGCAGTTACTCGACGGGATTGGGAATCTATGGCTACACCTTC. Encoded protein: CASSYSTGLGIYGYTF. The chain combines TRBV6-5 with TRBJ1-2; D gene unclear. This CDR3 has 16 amino acids. Trimming stripped 0 bases from V and 4 bases from J, with 15 bases between. Germline V lookup: CDR1 MNHEY, CDR2 SVGAGI.

J is TRBJ1-5 and V is TRBV19; 7 bases fit TRBD1. This CDR3 is built from 15 residues. J lost 3 bases, V lost 6 bases, and 8 bases had no gene match. Germline lookup yields CDR1 LNHDA and CDR2 SQIVND (reference sequence). CDR3 loop: CASRSAGGDNQPQHF. The CDR3 DNA is TGTGCCAGTAGGTCGGCAGGGGGTGACAATCAGCCCCAGCATTTT.

This chain uses TRBV7-2 with TRBJ1-5; 7 bases agree with TRBD1. CDR1 and CDR2 from the germline V gene are SGHTA and FQGNSA. V lost 5 bases, J lost 5 bases, and 6 bases stayed unmatched. This CDR3 spans 14 amino acids. The CDR3 region is CASSERQGDQPQHF. CDR3 DNA sequence: TGTGCCAGCAGCGAGCGACAGGGCGATCAGCCCCAGCATTTT.

This sequence joins TRBV6-5 and TRBJ2-5; the D gene is possibly TRBD1 (5 bases). V was clipped by 7 bases and J by 4 bases, with 13 bases between them. Germline lookup yields CDR1 MNHEY and CDR2 SVGAGI. CDR3 length: 13 amino acids. The CDR3 loop is CASIPPGIETQYF. In DNA, the CDR3 is TGTGCCAGCATCCCTCCAGGGATAGAGACCCAGTACTTC.

The chain joins TRBV5-4 to TRBJ1-2; 7 nucleotides line up with TRBD1. Trimming cost V 4 bases and J 0 bases; bases outside gene matches: 9. Germline V gene sequence: CDR1 SGHNT, CDR2 YYREEE (reference sequence). This CDR3 is built from 16 residues. The CDR3 loop reads CASSTGTDLPNYGYTF. Here the CDR3 DNA reads TGTGCCAGCAGCACAGGGACAGACCTACCTAACTATGGCTACACCTTC.

This chain links TRBV24-1 with TRBJ2-3; 8 nucleotides agree with TRBD2. The junction had 4 bases not matched to a gene; V was cut back by 4 bases and J by 2 bases. Germline assignment: CDR1 KGHDR and CDR2 SFDVKD. This CDR3 spans 15 amino acids. CDR3 region: CATSEAGALTDTQYF. CDR3 sequence (DNA): TGTGCCACCAGTGAAGCGGGAGCCCTCACAGATACGCAGTATTTT.

V and J are TRBV10-3 and TRBJ2-6; 11 bases are shared with TRBD1. Looked up from germline, CDR1 is ENHRY and CDR2 is SYGVKD. CDR3 length equals 19 residues. The V gene end was trimmed by 0 bases and the J gene end by 0 bases; junction bases not matched to a gene: 4. For the CDR3, the DNA is TGTGCCATCAGTGAGTCACCCGGGACAGGGGGCTCTGGGGCCAACGTCCTGACTTTC. Its protein is CAISESPGTGGSGANVLTF.

CDR3 in amino acids: CASSLLAGGLAKNIQYF. The CDR3, as DNA: TGTGCCAGCAGCTTATTAGCGGGGGGCCTAGCCAAAAACATTCAGTACTTC. V gene TRBV7-2 combines with J gene TRBJ2-4, with TRBD2 identical over 10 bases. The CDR3 is 17 amino acids. Germline CDR1 SGHTA, CDR2 FQGNSA. J gave up 0 bases and V 2 bases, and 4 bases lay outside the gene matches.

The chain couples TRBV11-3 to TRBJ2-3; D perhaps matches TRBD1 (6 bases). V lost 5 bases to trimming and J lost 6 bases, with 12 bases between them. Germline V lookup: CDR1 SGHNT, CDR2 YENEEA. This CDR3 is built from 13 residues. The CDR3 nucleotides are TGTGCCAGCAGCCCCCACAGGGCGGATACGCAGTATTTT. It specifies CASSPHRADTQYF. Variable domain in full (rest from reference TRBV11-3 and TRBJ2-3): EAGVVQSPRYKIIEKKQPVAFWCNPISGHNTLYWYLQNLGQGPELLIRYENEEAVDDSQLPKDRFSAERLKGVDSTLKIQPAELGDSAVYLCASSPHRADTQYFGPGTRLTVL.

J is TRBJ1-1 and V is TRBV27, with D possibly matching TRBD1 (6 bases). Germline-derived CDR1 and CDR2 are MNHEY and SMNVEV (reference sequence). The CDR3 runs 14 residues. With 7 bases removed from V and 5 bases from J, the gap between germline ends came to 17 bases. CDR3 coding DNA: TGTGCCAGCACTCCACAGGGTAAGGGGACTGAAGCTTTCTTT. Translated, it gives CASTPQGKGTEAFF.

The rearrangement links TRBV6-5 to TRBJ1-6; D ambiguous. Germline assignment: CDR1 MNHEY and CDR2 SVGAGI. V lost 10 bases and J 6 bases, leaving 13 bases between the germline ends. The CDR3 spans 13 residues. CDR3 protein: CATGMEGNSPLHF. CDR3 nucleotide sequence: TGTGCCACCGGAATGGAGGGTAATTCACCCCTCCACTTT.